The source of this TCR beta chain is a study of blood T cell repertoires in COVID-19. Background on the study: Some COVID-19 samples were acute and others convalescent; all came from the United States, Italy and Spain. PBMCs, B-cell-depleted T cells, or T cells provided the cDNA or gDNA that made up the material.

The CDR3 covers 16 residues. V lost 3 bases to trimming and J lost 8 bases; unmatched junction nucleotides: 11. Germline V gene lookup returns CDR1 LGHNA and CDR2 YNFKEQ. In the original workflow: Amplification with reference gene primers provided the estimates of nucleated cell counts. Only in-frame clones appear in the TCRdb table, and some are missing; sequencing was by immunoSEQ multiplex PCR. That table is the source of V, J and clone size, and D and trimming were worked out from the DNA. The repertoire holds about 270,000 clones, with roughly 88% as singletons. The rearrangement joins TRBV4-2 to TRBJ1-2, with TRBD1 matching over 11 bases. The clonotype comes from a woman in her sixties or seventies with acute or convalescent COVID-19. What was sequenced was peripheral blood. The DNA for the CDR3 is TGTGCCAGCAGCCAGACCGGGACAGGGGGTTTGTCCGGCTACACCTTC. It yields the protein CASSQTGTGGLSGYTF.